This T cell receptor beta chain was sequenced during a study of blood T cells in healthy people across ages. Points from the study as a whole: When one million T cells were used, diversity estimates were thought to be underestimates.

As concerns this clonotype: What it recognizes is unknown.

Sample-barcoded 5' priming and a J-beta primer mix drove a second PCR of roughly 6 to 12 cycles. One entry per CDR3 protein, called by TCRdb with MiXCR from the 5' RACE reads. In the table there are about 1.5 million distinct CDR3 sequences, 35% to 45% of which are singletons. V lost 2 bases to trimming and J lost 8 bases, with 7 bases between them. The CDR3 is 12 residues long. Germline loops: CDR1 MNHEY, CDR2 SVGEGT. The source is a woman aged 18-30 years in good health. Sequencing was performed on blood. The V and J genes are TRBV6-2 or TRBV6-3 and TRBJ1-5; the D is unclear. Written as DNA, the CDR3 is TGTGCCAGCAGTTACGGCACGGAGCCCCAGCATTTT. It encodes CASSYGTEPQHF.